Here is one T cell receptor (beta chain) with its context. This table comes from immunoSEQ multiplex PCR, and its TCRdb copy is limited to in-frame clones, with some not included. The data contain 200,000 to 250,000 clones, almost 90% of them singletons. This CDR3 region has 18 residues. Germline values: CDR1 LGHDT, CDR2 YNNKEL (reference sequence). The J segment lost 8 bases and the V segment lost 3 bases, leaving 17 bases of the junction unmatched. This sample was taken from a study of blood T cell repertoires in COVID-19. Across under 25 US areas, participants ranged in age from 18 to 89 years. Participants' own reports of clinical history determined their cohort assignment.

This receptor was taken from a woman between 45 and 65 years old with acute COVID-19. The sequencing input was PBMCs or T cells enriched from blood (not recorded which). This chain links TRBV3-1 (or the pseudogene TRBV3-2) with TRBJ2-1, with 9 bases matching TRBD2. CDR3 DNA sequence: TGTGCCAGCAGCCACTCAACTTTCTCTAGCGGGGCCTTCGATGAGCAGTTCTTC. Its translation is CASSHSTFSSGAFDEQFF.